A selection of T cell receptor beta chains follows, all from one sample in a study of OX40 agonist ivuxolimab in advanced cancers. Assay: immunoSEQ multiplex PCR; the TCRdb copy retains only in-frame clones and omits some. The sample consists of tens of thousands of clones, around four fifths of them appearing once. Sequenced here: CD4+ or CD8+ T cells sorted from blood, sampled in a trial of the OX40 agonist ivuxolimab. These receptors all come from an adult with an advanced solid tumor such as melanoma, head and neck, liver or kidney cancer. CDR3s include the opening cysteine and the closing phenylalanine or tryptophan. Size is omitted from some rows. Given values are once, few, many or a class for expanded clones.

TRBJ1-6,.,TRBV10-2,CASSEGGPVTPLHF
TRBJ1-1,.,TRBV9,CASSLRQERGEAFF
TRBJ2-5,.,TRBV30,CAWSKGGKETQYF
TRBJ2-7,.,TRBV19,CASSRLAGALYEQYF
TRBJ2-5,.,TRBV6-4,CASSDLTGHITETQYF
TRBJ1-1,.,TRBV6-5,CASRWGHLNTEAFF
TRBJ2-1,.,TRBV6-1,CASSLSGRHNEQFF
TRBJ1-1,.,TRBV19,CASSPQGVKGTEAFF
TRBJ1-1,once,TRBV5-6,CASSFGSEAFF
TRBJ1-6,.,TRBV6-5,CASSFDRSSYNSPLHF